Below are 7 T cell receptor beta chains sequenced from a single sample in a study of OX40 agonist ivuxolimab in advanced cancers. Using immunoSEQ multiplex PCR, the repertoire was profiled, and TCRdb retains in-frame clones only, with some absent. The repertoire holds 60,000 to 85,000 clones, with 85% to 90% as singletons. The sample here was CD4+ or CD8+ T cells sorted from blood, taken in a trial of the OX40 agonist ivuxolimab. These receptor sequences come from an adult with an advanced solid tumor such as melanoma, head and neck, liver or kidney cancer.

The rearrangement uses TRBV6-5 and TRBJ1-6; D is unresolved. The CDR3 runs to 13 residues. Trimming pared 7 bases from V and 10 bases from J, leaving 14 bases between. Germline lookup yields CDR1 MNHEY and CDR2 SVGAGI. This CDR3 is CASMYRFGSPLHF. CDR3 nucleotide sequence: TGTGCCAGCATGTACAGATTCGGGTCACCCCTCCACTTT.

This clone occurred once. This CDR3 is CASSVYPSVLATEAFF. The CDR3 DNA reads TGTGCCAGCAGCGTTTACCCCTCGGTCCTCGCCACTGAAGCTTTCTTT. The gene calls are TRBV9 and TRBJ1-1; D not certain. The ends were cut back, 2 bases at V and 4 bases at J, with 18 bases in the middle. Germline CDR1 and CDR2: SGDLS and YYNGEE. This CDR3 spans 16 amino acids.

This sequence joins TRBV11-3 and TRBJ2-7; D not certain. This CDR3 has 14 residues. Germline values: CDR1 SGHNT, CDR2 YENEEA. Trimming took 0 bases from V and 2 from J, leaving 8 bases between them. The CDR3 region has the DNA TGTGCCAGCAGCTTAGAGGGCGGAGCCTACGAGCAGTACTTC. This translates into CASSLEGGAYEQYF.

This chain uses TRBV7-6 with TRBJ2-1, with 8 bases that match TRBD2. V was clipped by 3 bases and J by 7 bases; unmatched bases: 2. Germline V gene data show CDR1 as SGHVS and CDR2 as FNYEAQ. This CDR3 is built from 13 residues. The CDR3 spells CASSFPSGNEQFF. Written as DNA, the CDR3 is TGTGCCAGCAGCTTCCCTAGCGGGAATGAGCAGTTCTTC.

This rearrangement joins TRBV27 to TRBJ1-4; no clear D gene. Looked up from germline, CDR1 is MNHEY and CDR2 is SMNVEV (reference sequence). The V and J ends lost 5 bases and 3 bases respectively, with 13 bases between them. The CDR3 is 15 amino acids. The CDR3 DNA sequence: TGTGCCAGCAGTCCCAGGAATTTTGCTAATGAAAAACTGTTTTTT. As protein: CASSPRNFANEKLFF.

The chain is built from TRBV5-4 and TRBJ1-2; 10 bases are a match to TRBD1. The trim removed 6 bases at V and 5 bases at J, leaving 4 bases unmatched. The CDR3 totals 13 residues. Germline loops: CDR1 SGHNT, CDR2 YYREEE (reference sequence). The CDR3 region has the DNA TGTGCCAGCATCGGACAGGGGGGATATGGCTACACCTTC. It is translated as CASIGQGGYGYTF.

The CDR3 bases are TGTGCCAGTAGTCACCGGGGCGGGGGACAGGGAGGATTAGGAGCTTTCTTT. Translated: CASSHRGGGQGGLGAFF. The chain uses TRBV19 and TRBJ1-1, with 9 bases identical to TRBD1. V lost 5 bases, J lost 10 bases, and 20 bases stayed unmatched. This CDR3 comprises 17 residues. Germline loops: CDR1 LNHDA, CDR2 SQIVND (reference sequence).